This T cell receptor (beta chain) was recovered during a study of blood T cells in healthy people across ages. Study-wide background: Roughly one uniquely barcoded beta molecule per two T cells was captured.

Findings and limits, study-wide: Because sorting was not performed, PBMCs prevented conclusive naive versus antigen-experienced comparison.

This clonotype was counted many times. Its antigen is unknown. The germline V gene encodes CDR1 MNHEY and CDR2 SMNVEV (reference sequence). This CDR3 contains 15 residues. Trimming stripped 0 bases from V and 4 bases from J, with 12 bases between. Alongside a J-beta primer mix, a sample-barcoded 5' primer served in a second PCR lasting 7 to 11 cycles. Carrying 12 random nucleotides, a template-switch adaptor labeled each individual cDNA molecule. Via MiXCR, TCRdb re-called the 5' RACE reads, giving one row per CDR3 protein. The sample holds 850,000 to 950,000 distinct CDR3 sequences, around 30% seen once. Per sample, a minimum of 7 million PBMCs were isolated.

The TCR sequence derives from a woman of 80 years or more in good health. The chain recombines TRBV27 with TRBJ1-2; D not resolved. Sequenced input: blood. This CDR3 is CASSLSPVRAYGYTF. CDR3 DNA sequence: TGTGCCAGCAGTTTATCGCCGGTCAGAGCCTATGGCTACACCTTC.